In this sample, the clone carrying this T cell receptor (beta chain) turned up once. Its matching antigen is unknown. The data originate from a study of OX40 agonist ivuxolimab in advanced cancers. Overall study context: Partial responses were achieved by three patients, one with hepatocellular carcinoma and two with cutaneous melanoma.

Study results and limitations: It was also the case that some nonresponders had low normalized T-cell clonal expansion.

The study sampled blood at baseline, cycle 4 day 1, and cycle 7 day 1. Method: immunoSEQ multiplex PCR; TCRdb's copy keeps in-frame clones and lacks some. The sample records roughly 60,000 clones, roughly 80% being singletons. This receptor was taken from an adult with an advanced solid tumor such as melanoma, head and neck, liver or kidney cancer. The sequencing used CD4+ or CD8+ T cells sorted from blood, collected in a trial of the OX40 agonist ivuxolimab.

CDR3 region: CASSEWGTERGEQYF. For the CDR3, the DNA is TGTGCCAGCAGTGAGTGGGGGACAGAGCGCGGGGAGCAGTACTTC. The chain links TRBV2 to TRBJ2-7, with 7 positions matching TRBD1. The V segment lost 3 bases and the J segment 7 bases; nucleotides outside the gene matches: 12. Germline CDR1 SNHLY, CDR2 FYNNEI. The CDR3 has 15 amino acids.